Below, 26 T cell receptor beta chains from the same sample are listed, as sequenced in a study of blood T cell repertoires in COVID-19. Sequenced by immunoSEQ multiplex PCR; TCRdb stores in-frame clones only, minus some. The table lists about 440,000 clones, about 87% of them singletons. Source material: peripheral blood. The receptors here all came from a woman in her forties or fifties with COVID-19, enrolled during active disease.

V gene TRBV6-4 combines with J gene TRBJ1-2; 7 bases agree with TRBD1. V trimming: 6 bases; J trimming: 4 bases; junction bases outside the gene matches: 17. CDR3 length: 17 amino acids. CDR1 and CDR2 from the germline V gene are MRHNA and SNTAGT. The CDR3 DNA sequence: TGTGCCAGCAGAGAAGATTATCGGGACAGTACTTCCTATGGCTACACCTTC. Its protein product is CASREDYRDSTSYGYTF.

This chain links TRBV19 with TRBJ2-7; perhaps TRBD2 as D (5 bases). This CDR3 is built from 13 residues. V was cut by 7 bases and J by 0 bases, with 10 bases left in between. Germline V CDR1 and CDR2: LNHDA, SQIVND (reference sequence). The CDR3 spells CASKNSGSYEQYF. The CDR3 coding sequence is TGTGCCAGTAAGAACAGCGGCTCCTACGAGCAGTACTTC.

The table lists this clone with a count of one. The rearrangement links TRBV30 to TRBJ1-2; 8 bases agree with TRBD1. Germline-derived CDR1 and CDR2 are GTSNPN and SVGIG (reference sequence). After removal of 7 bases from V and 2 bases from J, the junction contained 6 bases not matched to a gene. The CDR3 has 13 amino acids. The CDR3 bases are TGTGCCTACCAGACAGGGGTCAACTATGGCTACACCTTC. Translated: CAYQTGVNYGYTF.

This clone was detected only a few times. The CDR3 coding sequence is TGCGCCAGCAGCTCCGACAGGGGGATAGGAAACACCATATATTTT. Translation gives CASSSDRGIGNTIYF. The V call is TRBV5-1, the J call TRBJ1-3; TRBD1 matches at 9 bases. Germline V gene data show CDR1 as SGHRS and CDR2 as YFSETQ. The ends lost 3 bases at V and 4 bases at J; junction bases unmatched: 5. This CDR3 has 15 amino acids.

CDR3 amino acids: CASSRDRYTEAFF. In DNA form, the CDR3 reads TGTGCCAGCAGTCGGGACAGGTACACTGAAGCTTTCTTT. This chain uses TRBV12-3 or TRBV12-4 with TRBJ1-1; 8 bases agree with TRBD1. This CDR3 contains 13 residues. Germline trimming cut 5 bases from V and 3 bases from J; bases unmatched to any gene: 2.

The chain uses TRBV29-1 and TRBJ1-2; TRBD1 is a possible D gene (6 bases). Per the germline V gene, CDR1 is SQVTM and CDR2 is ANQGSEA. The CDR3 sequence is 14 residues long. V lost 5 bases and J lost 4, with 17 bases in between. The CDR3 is CSVIWGQVGYGYTF. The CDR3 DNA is TGCAGCGTTATCTGGGGACAAGTAGGCTATGGCTACACCTTC.

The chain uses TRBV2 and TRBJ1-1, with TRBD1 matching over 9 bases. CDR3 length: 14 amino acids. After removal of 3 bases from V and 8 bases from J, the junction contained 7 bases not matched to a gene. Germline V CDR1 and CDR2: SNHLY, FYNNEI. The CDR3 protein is CASSDLRTGVEAFF. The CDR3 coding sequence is TGTGCCAGCAGTGACCTGAGGACAGGGGTCGAAGCTTTCTTT.

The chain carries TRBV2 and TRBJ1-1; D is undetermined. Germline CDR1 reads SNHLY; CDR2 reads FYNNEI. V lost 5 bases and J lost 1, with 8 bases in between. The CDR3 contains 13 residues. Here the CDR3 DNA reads TGTGCCAGCAGTAGCTCGGGGAACACTGAAGCTTTCTTT. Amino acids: CASSSSGNTEAFF.

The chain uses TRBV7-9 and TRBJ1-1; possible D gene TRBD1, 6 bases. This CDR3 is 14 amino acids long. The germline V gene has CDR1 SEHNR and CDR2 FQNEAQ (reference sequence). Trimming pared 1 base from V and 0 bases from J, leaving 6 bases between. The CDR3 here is CASSLGTVNTEAFF. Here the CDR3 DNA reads TGTGCCAGCAGCTTAGGGACAGTGAACACTGAAGCTTTCTTT.

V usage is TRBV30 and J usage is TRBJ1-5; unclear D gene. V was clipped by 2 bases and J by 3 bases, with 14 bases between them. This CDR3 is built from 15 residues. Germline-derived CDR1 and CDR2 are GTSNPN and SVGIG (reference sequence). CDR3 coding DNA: TGTGCCTGGAGTTCCAGGAGGAGCGTCAATCAGCCCCAGCATTTT. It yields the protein CAWSSRRSVNQPQHF.

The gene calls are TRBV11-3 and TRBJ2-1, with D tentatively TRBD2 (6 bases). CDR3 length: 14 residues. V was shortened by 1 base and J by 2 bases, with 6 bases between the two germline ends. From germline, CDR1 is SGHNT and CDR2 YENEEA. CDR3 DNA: TGTGCCAGCAGCTTAGGGGGGGCCTACAATGAGCAGTTCTTC. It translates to CASSLGGAYNEQFF.

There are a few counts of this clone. The CDR3 DNA follows: TGTGCCAGCAGTCCGGGACAGGGGGACACCGGGGAGCTGTTTTTT. Its translation is CASSPGQGDTGELFF. The chain has TRBV6-4 and TRBJ2-2, with 11 bases identical to TRBD1. Germline V lookup: CDR1 MRHNA, CDR2 SNTAGT. The V segment lost 5 bases and the J segment 3 bases; nucleotides outside the gene matches: 2. This CDR3 is built from 15 residues.

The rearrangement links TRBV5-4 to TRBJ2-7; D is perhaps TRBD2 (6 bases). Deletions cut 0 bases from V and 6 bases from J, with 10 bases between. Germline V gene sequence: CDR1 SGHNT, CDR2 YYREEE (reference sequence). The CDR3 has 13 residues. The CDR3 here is CASSLGGRGEQYF. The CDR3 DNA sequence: TGTGCCAGCAGCTTGGGAGGGCGGGGCGAGCAGTACTTC.

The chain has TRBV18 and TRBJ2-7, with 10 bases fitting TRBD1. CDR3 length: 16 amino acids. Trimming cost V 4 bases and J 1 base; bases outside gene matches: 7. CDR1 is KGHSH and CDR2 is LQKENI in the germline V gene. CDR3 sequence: CASSQEAGQGSYEQYF. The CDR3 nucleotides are TGTGCCAGCTCACAGGAAGCGGGACAGGGGTCCTACGAGCAGTACTTC. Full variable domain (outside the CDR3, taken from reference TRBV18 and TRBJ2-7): NAGVMQNPRHLVRRRGQEARLRCSPMKGHSHVYWYRQLPEEGLKFMVYLQKENIIDESGMPKERFSAEFPKEGPSILRIQQVVRGDSAAYFCASSQEAGQGSYEQYFGPGTRLTVT.

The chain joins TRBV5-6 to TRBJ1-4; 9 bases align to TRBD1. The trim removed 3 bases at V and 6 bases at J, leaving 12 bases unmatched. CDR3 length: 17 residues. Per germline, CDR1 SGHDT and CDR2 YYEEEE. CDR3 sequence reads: CASSSRGQGRIDEKLFF. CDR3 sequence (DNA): TGTGCCAGCAGCTCGCGGGGACAGGGACGAATTGATGAAAAACTGTTTTTT.

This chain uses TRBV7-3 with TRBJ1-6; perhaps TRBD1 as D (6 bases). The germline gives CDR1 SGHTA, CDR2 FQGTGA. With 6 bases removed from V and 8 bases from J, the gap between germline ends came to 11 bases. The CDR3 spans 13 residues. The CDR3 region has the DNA TGTGCCAGCAGTTCAGGACAGCATTCACCCCTCCACTTT. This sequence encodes CASSSGQHSPLHF.

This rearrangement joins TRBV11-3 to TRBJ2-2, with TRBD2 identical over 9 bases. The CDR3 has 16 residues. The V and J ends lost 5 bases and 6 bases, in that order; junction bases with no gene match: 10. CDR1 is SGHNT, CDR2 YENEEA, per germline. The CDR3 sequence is CASSRQGGGAPGELFF. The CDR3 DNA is TGTGCCAGCAGCCGGCAGGGCGGGGGGGCCCCCGGGGAGCTGTTTTTT. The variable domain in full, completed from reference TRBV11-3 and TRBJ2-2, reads EAGVVQSPRYKIIEKKQPVAFWCNPISGHNTLYWYLQNLGQGPELLIRYENEEAVDDSQLPKDRFSAERLKGVDSTLKIQPAELGDSAVYLCASSRQGGGAPGELFFGEGSRLTVL.

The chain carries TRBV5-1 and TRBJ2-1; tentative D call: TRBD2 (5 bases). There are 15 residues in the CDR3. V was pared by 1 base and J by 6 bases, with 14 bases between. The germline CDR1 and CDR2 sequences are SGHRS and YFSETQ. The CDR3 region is CASSLMRDYRNEQFF. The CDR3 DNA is TGCGCCAGCAGCTTGATGAGGGATTATCGCAATGAGCAGTTCTTC.

As DNA, the CDR3 is TGTGCCAGCAGTTTAGGGACAGGTTCGAAACTGTTTTTT. It yields the protein CASSLGTGSKLFF. The chain employs TRBV12-3 or TRBV12-4 and TRBJ1-4; TRBD1 aligns across 7 bases. This CDR3 spans 13 amino acids. V lost 1 base to trimming and J lost 11 bases; unmatched junction nucleotides: 4.

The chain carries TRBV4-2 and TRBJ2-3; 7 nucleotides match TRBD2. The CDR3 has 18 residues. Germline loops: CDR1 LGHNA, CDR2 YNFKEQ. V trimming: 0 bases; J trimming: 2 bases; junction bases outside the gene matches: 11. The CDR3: CASSQDPASGVYTDTQYF. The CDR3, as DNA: TGTGCCAGCAGCCAAGACCCCGCCAGCGGGGTCTACACAGATACGCAGTATTTT.

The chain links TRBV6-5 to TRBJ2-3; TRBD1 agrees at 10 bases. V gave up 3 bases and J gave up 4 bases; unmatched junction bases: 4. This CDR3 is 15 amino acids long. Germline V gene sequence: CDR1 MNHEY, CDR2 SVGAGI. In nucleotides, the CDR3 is TGTGCCAGCAGTTATACAGGACAGGGGGCAGATACGCAGTATTTT. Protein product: CASSYTGQGADTQYF.

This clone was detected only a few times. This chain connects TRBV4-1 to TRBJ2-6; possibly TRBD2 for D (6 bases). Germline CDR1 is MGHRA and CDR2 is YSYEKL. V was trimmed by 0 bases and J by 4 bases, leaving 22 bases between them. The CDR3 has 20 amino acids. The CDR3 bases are TGCGCCAGCAGCCAAGAAGCCCACCGACCGGGGGTGGGGGGGGCCAACGTCCTGACTTTC. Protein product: CASSQEAHRPGVGGANVLTF.

The chain's CDR3 is CASNEDRHTDTQYF. For the CDR3, the DNA is TGTGCCAGCAACGAAGACAGGCACACAGATACGCAGTATTTT. V and J are TRBV2 and TRBJ2-3, with D possibly matching TRBD1 (6 bases). The CDR3 totals 14 residues. Trimming removed 7 bases at V and 2 bases at J, with 13 bases between. CDR1 SNHLY and CDR2 FYNNEI come from the germline V gene.

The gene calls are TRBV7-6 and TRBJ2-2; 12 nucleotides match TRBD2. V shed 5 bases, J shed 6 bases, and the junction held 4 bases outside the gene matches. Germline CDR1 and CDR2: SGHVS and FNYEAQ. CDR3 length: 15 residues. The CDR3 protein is CASSQLAGGAGELFF. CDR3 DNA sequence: TGTGCCAGCAGCCAACTAGCGGGGGGCGCCGGGGAGCTGTTTTTT.

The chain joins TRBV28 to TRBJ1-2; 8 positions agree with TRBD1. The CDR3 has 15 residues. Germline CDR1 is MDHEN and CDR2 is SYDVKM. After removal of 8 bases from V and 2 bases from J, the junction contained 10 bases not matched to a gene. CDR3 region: CASAPGTGLNYGYTF. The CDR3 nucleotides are TGTGCCAGCGCTCCCGGGACAGGCTTAAACTATGGCTACACCTTC.

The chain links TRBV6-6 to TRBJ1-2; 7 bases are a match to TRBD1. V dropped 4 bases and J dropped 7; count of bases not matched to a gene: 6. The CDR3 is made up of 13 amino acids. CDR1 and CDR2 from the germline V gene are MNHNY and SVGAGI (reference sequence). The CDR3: CASSSGQARGYTF. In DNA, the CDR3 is TGTGCCAGCAGTTCCGGACAGGCGCGTGGCTACACCTTC.